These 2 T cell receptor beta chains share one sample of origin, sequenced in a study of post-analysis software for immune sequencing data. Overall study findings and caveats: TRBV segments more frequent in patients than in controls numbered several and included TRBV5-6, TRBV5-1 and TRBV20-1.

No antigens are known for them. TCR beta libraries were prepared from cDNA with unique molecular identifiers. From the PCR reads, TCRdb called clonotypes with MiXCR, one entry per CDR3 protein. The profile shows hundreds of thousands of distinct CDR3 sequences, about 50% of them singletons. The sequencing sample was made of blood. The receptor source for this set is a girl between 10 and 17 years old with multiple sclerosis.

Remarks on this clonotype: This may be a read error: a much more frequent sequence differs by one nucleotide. The CDR3 loop reads CASSRQGSGYTF. In DNA, the CDR3 is TGTGCCAGCAGCCGACAGGGTTCTGGCTACACCTTC. The V call is TRBV7-9, the J call TRBJ1-2; the match to TRBD1 covers 7 bases. Looked up from germline, CDR1 is SEHNR and CDR2 is FQNEAQ (reference sequence). V trimming: 5 bases; J trimming: 7 bases; junction bases outside the gene matches: 4. The CDR3 is made up of 12 amino acids.

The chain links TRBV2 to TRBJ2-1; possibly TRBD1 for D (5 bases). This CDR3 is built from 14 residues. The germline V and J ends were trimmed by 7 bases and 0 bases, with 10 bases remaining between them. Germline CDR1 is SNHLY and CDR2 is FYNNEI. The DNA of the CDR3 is TGTGCCAGCAAAGCCGACAGCTCCTACAATGAGCAGTTCTTC. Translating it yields CASKADSSYNEQFF.